These T cell receptor beta chains were read from a single sample in a study of T-cell memory formation after mild COVID-19. A single record per CDR3 protein comes from TCRdb applying MiXCR to the 5' RACE reads. The sample contains fewer than 600,000 distinct CDR3 sequences, roughly 20% of which appear only once. Sample: PBMCs or a T cell subset sorted from them (not recorded which). These receptors came from an adult woman who had mild COVID-19 (a few samples of this study predate the infection). Cell type and time point are not known. Both conserved end residues are part of each CDR3. The order of the fields is clone size, J gene, D gene, V gene, CDR3 DNA, CDR3 protein. D genes are given only for firm matches. Expanded clones are given a class, and other clones once, few, many or no size at all.

abundance: many
j_gene: TRBJ2-3
d_gene: TRBD1
v_gene: TRBV7-2
CDR3nt: TGTGCCAGCAGCTTAGCGACAGGACAGGGGGCAGATACGCAGTATTTT
CDR3aa: CASSLATGQGADTQYF

abundance: many
j_gene: TRBJ1-1
d_gene: NA
v_gene: TRBV7-9
CDR3nt: TGTGCCAGCAGCTTCGAGGGGACTGAAGCTTTCTTT
CDR3aa: CASSFEGTEAFF

abundance: NA
j_gene: TRBJ2-7
d_gene: NA
v_gene: TRBV29-1
CDR3nt: TGCAGCGTTGGGTCTGAGTACGAGCAGTACTTC
CDR3aa: CSVGSEYEQYF

abundance: many
j_gene: TRBJ1-5
d_gene: TRBD1
v_gene: TRBV6-1
CDR3nt: TGTGCCAGCAGTGGCAGAGACAGGGGCAACAATCAGCCCCAGCATTTT
CDR3aa: CASSGRDRGNNQPQHF

abundance: NA
j_gene: TRBJ1-5
d_gene: NA
v_gene: TRBV12-3/TRBV12-4
CDR3nt: TGTGCCAGCGGGATCCCAGGGTCCAATCAGCCCCAGCATTTT
CDR3aa: CASGIPGSNQPQHF

abundance: few
j_gene: TRBJ2-5
d_gene: NA
v_gene: TRBV5-4
CDR3nt: TGTGCCAGCAGCTTGGTGCCTTCGGAGACCCAGTACTTC
CDR3aa: CASSLVPSETQYF

abundance: few
j_gene: TRBJ2-3
d_gene: TRBD1
v_gene: TRBV7-9
CDR3nt: TGTGCCAGCAGCTTAGGGGACAGGGGGAGCACAGATACGCAGTATTTT
CDR3aa: CASSLGDRGSTDTQYF

abundance: NA
j_gene: TRBJ2-1
d_gene: NA
v_gene: TRBV12-5
CDR3nt: TGTGCTAGTGGTTTGGTACAAGGAGTGTCCTACAATGAGCAGTTCTTC
CDR3aa: CASGLVQGVSYNEQFF

abundance: NA
j_gene: TRBJ1-2
d_gene: TRBD1
v_gene: TRBV5-4
CDR3nt: TGTGCCAGCAGCCAACGGACAGGGGGCAACTATGGCTACACCTTC
CDR3aa: CASSQRTGGNYGYTF

abundance: NA
j_gene: TRBJ1-1
d_gene: NA
v_gene: TRBV7-9
CDR3nt: TGTGCCAGCAACAGTAGGGGGGACACTGAAGCTTTCTTT
CDR3aa: CASNSRGDTEAFF

abundance: NA
j_gene: TRBJ2-1
d_gene: NA
v_gene: TRBV18
CDR3nt: TGTGCCAGCTCACCACCAGAGGCAGGGGAGGTCGAGCAGTTCTTC
CDR3aa: CASSPPEAGEVEQFF

abundance: NA
j_gene: TRBJ2-7
d_gene: NA
v_gene: TRBV7-6
CDR3nt: TGTGCCAGCAGCTTAGCAGGGTTTGACGAGCAGTACTTC
CDR3aa: CASSLAGFDEQYF

abundance: few
j_gene: TRBJ2-1
d_gene: TRBD2
v_gene: TRBV9
CDR3nt: TGTGCCAGCAGCCCCAGAAGGGCTTTTTGGGAGGGGCGGGGAGAGAATGAGCAGTTCTTC
CDR3aa: CASSPRRAFWEGRGENEQFF

abundance: NA
j_gene: TRBJ2-1
d_gene: TRBD2
v_gene: TRBV12-3/TRBV12-4
CDR3nt: TGTGCCAGCAGTTTAGGGGCGGGGGTCAGCAATGAGCAGTTCTTC
CDR3aa: CASSLGAGVSNEQFF

abundance: NA
j_gene: TRBJ2-3
d_gene: NA
v_gene: TRBV4-2
CDR3nt: TGTGCCAGCAGCCAAGGGGGCGGAGGGGGAGATACGCAGTATTTT
CDR3aa: CASSQGGGGGDTQYF

abundance: few
j_gene: TRBJ2-1
d_gene: TRBD1
v_gene: TRBV7-6
CDR3nt: TGTGCCAGCAGCTATTCAAGGACAGGGAATTACAATGAGCAGTTCTTC
CDR3aa: CASSYSRTGNYNEQFF